This TCR beta chain was documented in a study of CD4 T cells in relation to SARS-CoV-2 and coronaviruses. Across the study: TCR beta CDR3s were sequenced after roughly eleven-day antigen culture of PBMCs. Study outcomes and limitations: About 65% of donors had memory CD4+ clonotypes crossrecognizing SARS-CoV-2 and common cold coronavirus spike.

For about nine days, around 100,000 sorted CD4+ cells grew with T cell-depleted PBMCs and CEF. The germline V and J ends were trimmed by 7 bases and 1 base, with 9 bases remaining between them. Germline V CDR1 and CDR2: SGHRS, YFSETQ. This CDR3 has 14 residues. The protocol was immunoSEQ multiplex PCR, while the TCRdb copy is restricted to in-frame clones and leaves out a portion. The sample lists 35,000 to 45,000 clones, 77% occurring once. A note on this clone: Its antigen is not identified.

This clonotype originated in an adult with COVID-19. This chain uses TRBV5-1 with TRBJ2-6, with D hard to call. The sequenced sample was memory CD4+ T cells from PBMCs, cultured in vitro. The CDR3 DNA sequence: TGCGCCAGCGAAGCCGGGTCTGGGGCCAACGTCCTGACTTTC. Translating it yields CASEAGSGANVLTF.